This T cell receptor (beta chain) was captured in a study of T cell clonality in common variable immunodeficiency. Study results and caveats: Compared with controls, CVID subjects had fewer shared TCRbeta clones. T cell subpopulation sequencing would be needed to explain CVID clonality.

V was clipped by 7 bases and J by 3 bases, with 4 bases between them. This CDR3 contains 10 residues. The V gene's germline CDR1 is SQVTM and CDR2 ANQGSEA. Of note for this clone: Its antigen remains unidentified. The read stops 3 residues short of the end of the CDR3; the missing end is completed from the germline J gene.

CVID and control samples used equivalent genomic DNA input. Assay: immunoSEQ multiplex PCR; the TCRdb copy retains only in-frame clones and omits some. The profile covers some 50,000 clones, none occurring a single time. Patients and controls were mostly of Caucasian heritage. The receptor was derived from a person aged 18-69 years in good health. The chain carries TRBV29-1 and TRBJ1-3, with D unclear. Material: peripheral blood mononuclear cells. This CDR3 reads CSAHGNTIYF. Incomplete CDR3 DNA: TGCAGCGCCCATGGAAACACC. Full variable domain (remainder filled in from reference TRBV29-1 and TRBJ1-3): SAVISQKPSRDICQRGTSLTIQCQVDSQVTMMFWYRQQPGQSLTLIATANQGSEATYESGFVIDKFPISRPNLTFSTLTVSNMSPEDSSIYLCSAHGNTIYFGEGSWLTVV.